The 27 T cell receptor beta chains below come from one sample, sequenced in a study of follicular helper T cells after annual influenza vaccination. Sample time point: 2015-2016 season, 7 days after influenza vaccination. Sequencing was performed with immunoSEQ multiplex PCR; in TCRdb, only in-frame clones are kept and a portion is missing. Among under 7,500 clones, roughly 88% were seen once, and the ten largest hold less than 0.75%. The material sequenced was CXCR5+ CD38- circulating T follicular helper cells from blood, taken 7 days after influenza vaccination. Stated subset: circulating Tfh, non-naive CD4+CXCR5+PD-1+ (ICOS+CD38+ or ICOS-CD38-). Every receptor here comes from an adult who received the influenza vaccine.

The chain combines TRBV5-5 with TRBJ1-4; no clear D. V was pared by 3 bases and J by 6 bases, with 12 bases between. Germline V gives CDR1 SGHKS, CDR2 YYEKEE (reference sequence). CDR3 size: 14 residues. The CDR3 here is CASSSSVMDEKLFF. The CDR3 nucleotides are TGTGCCAGCAGCTCGTCCGTAATGGATGAAAAACTGTTTTTT.

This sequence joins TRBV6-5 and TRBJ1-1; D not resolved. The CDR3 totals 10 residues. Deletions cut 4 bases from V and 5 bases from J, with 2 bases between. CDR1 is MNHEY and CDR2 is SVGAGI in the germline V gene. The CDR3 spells CASSSTEAFF. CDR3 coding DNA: TGTGCCAGCAGTTCGACTGAAGCTTTCTTT.

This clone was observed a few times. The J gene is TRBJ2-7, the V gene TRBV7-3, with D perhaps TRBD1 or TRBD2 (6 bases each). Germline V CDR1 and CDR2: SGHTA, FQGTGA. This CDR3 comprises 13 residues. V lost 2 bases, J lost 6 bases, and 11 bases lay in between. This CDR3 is CASSLEGGREQYF. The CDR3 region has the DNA TGTGCCAGCAGCTTAGAGGGGGGTCGCGAGCAGTACTTC.

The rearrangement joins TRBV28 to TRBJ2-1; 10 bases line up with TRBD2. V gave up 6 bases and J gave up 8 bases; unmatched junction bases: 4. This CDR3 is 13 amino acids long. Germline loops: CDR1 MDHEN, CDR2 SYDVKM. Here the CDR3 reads CASRAGGADEQFF. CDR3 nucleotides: TGTGCCAGCAGAGCGGGAGGGGCAGATGAGCAGTTCTTC.

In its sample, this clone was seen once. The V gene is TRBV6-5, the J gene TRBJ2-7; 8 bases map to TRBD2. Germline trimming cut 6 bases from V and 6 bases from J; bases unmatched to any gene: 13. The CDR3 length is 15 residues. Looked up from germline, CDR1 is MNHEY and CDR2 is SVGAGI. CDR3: CASSSRVGRAGEQYF. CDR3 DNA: TGTGCCAGCAGCTCCCGCGTCGGGAGGGCCGGCGAGCAGTACTTC.

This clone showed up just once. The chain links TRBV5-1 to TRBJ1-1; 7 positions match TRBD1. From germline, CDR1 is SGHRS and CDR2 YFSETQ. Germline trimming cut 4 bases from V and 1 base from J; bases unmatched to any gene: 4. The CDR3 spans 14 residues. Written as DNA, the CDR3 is TGCGCCAGCAGCACCGGACAGGCGAACACTGAAGCTTTCTTT. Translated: CASSTGQANTEAFF. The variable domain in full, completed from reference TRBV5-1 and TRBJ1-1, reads KAGVTQTPRYLIKTRGQQVTLSCSPISGHRSVSWYQQTPGQGLQFLFEYFSETQRNKGNFPGRFSGRQFSNSRSEMNVSTLELGDSALYLCASSTGQANTEAFFGQGTRLTVV.

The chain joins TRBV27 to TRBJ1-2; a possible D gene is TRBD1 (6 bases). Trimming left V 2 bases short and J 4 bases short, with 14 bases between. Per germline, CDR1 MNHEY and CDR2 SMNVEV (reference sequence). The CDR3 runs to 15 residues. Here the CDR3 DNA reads TGTGCCAGCAGTTTAGCCCCTACAGGGATCTATGGCTACACCTTC. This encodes CASSLAPTGIYGYTF.

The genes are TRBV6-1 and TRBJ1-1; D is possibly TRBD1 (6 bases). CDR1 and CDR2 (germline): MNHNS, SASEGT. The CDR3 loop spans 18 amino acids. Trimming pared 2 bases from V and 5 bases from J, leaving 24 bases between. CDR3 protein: CASSEFGRSSGVFTEAFF. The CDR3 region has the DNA TGTGCCAGCAGTGAATTCGGTCGGTCCTCAGGGGTATTTACTGAAGCTTTCTTT.

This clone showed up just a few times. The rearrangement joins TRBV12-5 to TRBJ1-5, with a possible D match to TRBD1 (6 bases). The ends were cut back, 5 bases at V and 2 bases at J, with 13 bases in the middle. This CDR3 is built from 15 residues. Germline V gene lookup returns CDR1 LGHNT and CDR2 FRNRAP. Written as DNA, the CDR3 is TGTGCTAGTGGTATACCAGGGGAGCGCAATCAGCCCCAGCATTTT. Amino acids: CASGIPGERNQPQHF. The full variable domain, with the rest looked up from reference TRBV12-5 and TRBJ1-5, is DARVTQTPRHKVTEMGQEVTMRCQPILGHNTVFWYRQTMMQGLELLAYFRNRAPLDDSGMPKDRFSAEMPDATLATLKIQPSEPRDSAVYFCASGIPGERNQPQHFGDGTRLSIL.

CDR3 DNA: TGCGCCAGCAAAACGCAGGCAGGTTCCTACGAGCAGTACTTC. Amino acids: CASKTQAGSYEQYF. J is TRBJ2-7 and V is TRBV5-1; D not certain. Germline lookup yields CDR1 SGHRS and CDR2 YFSETQ. V was shortened by 6 bases and J by 1 base, with 14 bases between the two germline ends. The length of the CDR3 is 14 residues. Variable domain in full (rest from reference TRBV5-1 and TRBJ2-7): KAGVTQTPRYLIKTRGQQVTLSCSPISGHRSVSWYQQTPGQGLQFLFEYFSETQRNKGNFPGRFSGRQFSNSRSEMNVSTLELGDSALYLCASKTQAGSYEQYFGPGTRLTVT.

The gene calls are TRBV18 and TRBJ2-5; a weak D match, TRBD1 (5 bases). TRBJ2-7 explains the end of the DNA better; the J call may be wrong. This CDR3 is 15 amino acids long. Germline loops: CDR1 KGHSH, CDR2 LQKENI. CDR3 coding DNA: TGTGCCAGCTCACCCACAGGTGGTAGCTCCTACGAGCAGTACTTC. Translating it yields CASSPTGGSSYEQYF.

CDR3 bases: TGTGCCAGCAGCCCGACGGGACAGGCCAACACTGAAGCTTTCTTT. The encoded protein is CASSPTGQANTEAFF. The J gene is TRBJ1-1, the V gene TRBV7-3, with 8 bases that match TRBD1. This CDR3 has 15 amino acids. The ends lost 5 bases at V and 2 bases at J; junction bases unmatched: 7. CDR1 is SGHTA and CDR2 is FQGTGA in the germline V gene.

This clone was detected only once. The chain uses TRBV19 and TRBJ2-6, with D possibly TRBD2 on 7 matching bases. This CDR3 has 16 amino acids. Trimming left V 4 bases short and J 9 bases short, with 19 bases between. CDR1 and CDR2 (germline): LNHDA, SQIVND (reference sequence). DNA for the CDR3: TGTGCCAGTAGTACCTCCTCTGGGGGGGCAGGCAACGTCCTGACTTTC. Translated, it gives CASSTSSGGAGNVLTF.

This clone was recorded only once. In nucleotides, the CDR3 is TGTGCCAGCAGGAAGGGACAGGGGCTCACAGATACGCAGTATTTT. This encodes CASRKGQGLTDTQYF. This chain links TRBV27 with TRBJ2-3; 10 nucleotides match TRBD1. The CDR3 length is 15 residues. The J segment lost 2 bases and the V segment lost 6 bases, leaving 5 bases of the junction unmatched. The V gene's germline CDR1 is MNHEY and CDR2 SMNVEV (reference sequence).

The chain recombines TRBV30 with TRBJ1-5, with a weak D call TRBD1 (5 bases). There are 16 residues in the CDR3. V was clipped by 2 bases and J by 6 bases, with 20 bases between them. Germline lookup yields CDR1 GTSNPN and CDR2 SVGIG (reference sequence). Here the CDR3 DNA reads TGTGCCTGGAGTCACTCTGACACGGGGGTCGGTCAGCCCCAGCATTTT. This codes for CAWSHSDTGVGQPQHF. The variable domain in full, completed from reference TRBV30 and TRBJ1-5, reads SQTIHQWPATLVQPVGSPLSLECTVEGTSNPNLYWYRQAAGRGLQLLFYSVGIGQISSEVPQNLSASRPQDRQFILSSKKLLLSDSGFYLCAWSHSDTGVGQPQHFGDGTRLSIL.

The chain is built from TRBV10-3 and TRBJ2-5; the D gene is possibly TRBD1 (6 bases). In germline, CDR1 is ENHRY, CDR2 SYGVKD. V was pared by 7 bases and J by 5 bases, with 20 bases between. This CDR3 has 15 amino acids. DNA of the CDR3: TGTGCCATCAACCCCTCACAGGGTGGATCCGAGACCCAGTACTTC. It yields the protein CAINPSQGGSETQYF.

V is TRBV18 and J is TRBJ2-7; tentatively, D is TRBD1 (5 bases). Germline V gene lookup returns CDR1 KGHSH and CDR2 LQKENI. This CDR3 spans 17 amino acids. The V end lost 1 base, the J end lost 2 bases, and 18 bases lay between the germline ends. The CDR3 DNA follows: TGTGCCAGCTCACCACTCCTCGCAAGACAGTTAACCTACGAGCAGTACTTC. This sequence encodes CASSPLLARQLTYEQYF. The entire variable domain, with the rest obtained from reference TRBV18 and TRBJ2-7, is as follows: NAGVMQNPRHLVRRRGQEARLRCSPMKGHSHVYWYRQLPEEGLKFMVYLQKENIIDESGMPKERFSAEFPKEGPSILRIQQVVRGDSAAYFCASSPLLARQLTYEQYFGPGTRLTVT.

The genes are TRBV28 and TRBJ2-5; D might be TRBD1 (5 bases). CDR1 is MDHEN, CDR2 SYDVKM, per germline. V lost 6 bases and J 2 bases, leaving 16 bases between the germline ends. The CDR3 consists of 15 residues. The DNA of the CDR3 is TGTGCCAGCAGCCCAGGGAACACCCGTCAAGAGACCCAGTACTTC. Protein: CASSPGNTRQETQYF.

The CDR3 sequence: CASSETSGPVSRKNEKLFF. Written as DNA, the CDR3 is TGTGCCAGCAGTGAAACATCGGGACCCGTCTCCAGAAAAAATGAAAAACTGTTTTTT. The V call is TRBV6-1, the J call TRBJ1-4; D perhaps matches TRBD1 (5 bases). The CDR3 has 19 residues. The V gene lost 2 bases and the J gene lost 5 bases, with 24 bases spanning the gap. Germline loops: CDR1 MNHNS, CDR2 SASEGT.

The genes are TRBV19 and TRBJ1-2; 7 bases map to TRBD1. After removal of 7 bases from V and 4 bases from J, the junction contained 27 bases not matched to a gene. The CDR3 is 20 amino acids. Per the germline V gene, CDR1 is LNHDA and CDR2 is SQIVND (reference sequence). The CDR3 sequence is CASMKGANLLSGSTIYGYTF. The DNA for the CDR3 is TGTGCCAGTATGAAGGGGGCGAATCTTCTCTCGGGATCTACTATCTATGGCTACACCTTC. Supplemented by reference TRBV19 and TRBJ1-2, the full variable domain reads DGGITQSPKYLFRKEGQNVTLSCEQNLNHDAMYWYRQDPGQGLRLIYYSQIVNDFQKGDIAEGYSVSREKKESFPLTVTSAQKNPTAFYLCASMKGANLLSGSTIYGYTFGSGTRLTVV.

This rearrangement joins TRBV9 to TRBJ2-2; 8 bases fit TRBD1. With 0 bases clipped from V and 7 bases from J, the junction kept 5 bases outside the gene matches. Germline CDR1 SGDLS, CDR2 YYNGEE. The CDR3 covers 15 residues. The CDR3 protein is CASSVGTGYDGELFF. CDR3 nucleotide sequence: TGTGCCAGCAGCGTAGGGACAGGGTATGACGGGGAGCTGTTTTTT.

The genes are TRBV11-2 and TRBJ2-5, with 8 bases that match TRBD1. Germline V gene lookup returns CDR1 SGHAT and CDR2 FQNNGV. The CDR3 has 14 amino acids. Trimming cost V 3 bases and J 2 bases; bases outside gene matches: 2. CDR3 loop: CASSLGTGQETQYF. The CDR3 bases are TGTGCCAGCAGCTTGGGGACAGGTCAAGAGACCCAGTACTTC.

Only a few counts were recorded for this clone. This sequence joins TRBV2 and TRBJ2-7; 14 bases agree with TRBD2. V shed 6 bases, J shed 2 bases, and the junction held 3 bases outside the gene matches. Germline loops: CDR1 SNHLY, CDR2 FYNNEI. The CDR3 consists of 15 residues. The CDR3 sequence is CASSRLAGGPYEQYF. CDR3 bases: TGTGCCAGCAGCAGACTAGCGGGAGGGCCCTACGAGCAGTACTTC.

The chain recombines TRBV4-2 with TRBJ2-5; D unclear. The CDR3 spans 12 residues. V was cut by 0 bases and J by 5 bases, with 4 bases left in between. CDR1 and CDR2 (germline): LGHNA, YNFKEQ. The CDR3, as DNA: TGTGCCAGCAGCCAAGATACCGAGACCCAGTACTTC. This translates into CASSQDTETQYF.

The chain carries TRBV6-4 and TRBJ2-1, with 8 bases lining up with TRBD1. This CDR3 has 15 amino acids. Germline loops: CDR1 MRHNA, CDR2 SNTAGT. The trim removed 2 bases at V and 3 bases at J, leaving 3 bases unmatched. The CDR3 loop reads CASSDDTGGYNEQFF. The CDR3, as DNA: TGTGCCAGCAGTGACGATACAGGGGGCTACAATGAGCAGTTCTTC.

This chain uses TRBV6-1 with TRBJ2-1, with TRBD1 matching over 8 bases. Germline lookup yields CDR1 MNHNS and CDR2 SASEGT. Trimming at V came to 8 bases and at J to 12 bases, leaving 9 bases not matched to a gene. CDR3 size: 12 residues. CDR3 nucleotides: TGTGCCAGCGGGGACAGGCCCCCAGGGCAGTTCTTC. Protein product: CASGDRPPGQFF.

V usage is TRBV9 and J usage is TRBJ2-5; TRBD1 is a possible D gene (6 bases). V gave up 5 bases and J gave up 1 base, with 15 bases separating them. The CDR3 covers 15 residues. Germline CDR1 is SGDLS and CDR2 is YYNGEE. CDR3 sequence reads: CASRVSDRTQETQYF. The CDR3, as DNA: TGTGCCAGCAGGGTGTCGGACAGAACCCAAGAGACCCAGTACTTC.